The entry below gives a single T cell receptor (beta chain) sequence along with its context. Its antigen is not known. Only in-frame clones appear in the TCRdb table, and some are missing; sequencing was by immunoSEQ multiplex PCR. The sample lists approximately 50,000 clones; approximately 90% were seen once. The data originate from a study of Tregs in tolerant kidney transplant recipients. The CDR3 has 13 amino acids. The nonmyeloablative bone marrow transplants came from related graft donors, with transient mixed chimerism. Notes on the study in general: Biological reproducibility was not directly addressed in this study.

The source of this sequence is a human patient who received a combined kidney and bone marrow transplant. Part of the T cells may come from the graft donor. The chain uses TRBV21-1 and TRBJ2-1; TRBD1 reflects the table's D call only, with no check against the DNA. TRBV21-1 is a known pseudogene. The source was CD8+ T cells from blood (PBMCs), collected 24 months after the transplant. CDR3 region: CASSKVGAHEQFF. The CDR3 DNA reads TGTGCCAGCAGCAAAGTTGGGGCTCATGAGCAGTTCTTC.